These 10 T cell receptor beta chains were sequenced from one sample in a study of cytomegalovirus exposure and HLA in healthy donors. Use of 60 Vbeta and 13 Jbeta primers characterized the PCR. The method was immunoSEQ multiplex PCR; TCRdb's version includes in-frame clones alone and lacks a portion of them. The sample has about 150,000 clones; about 8.9% are singletons. Sequences were obtained from PBMCs. Receptors were obtained from a man over 45 in good health and CMV-seronegative.

This clone was observed a handful of times. The gene calls are TRBV5-6 and TRBJ2-3; 13 bases fit TRBD2. The J segment lost 2 bases and the V segment lost 4 bases, leaving 4 bases of the junction unmatched. In germline, CDR1 is SGHDT, CDR2 YYEEEE. This CDR3 comprises 16 residues. The DNA for the CDR3 is TGTGCCAGCAGCGCCGGACTAGCGGGGGCCACAGATACGCAGTATTTT. Encoded protein: CASSAGLAGATDTQYF.

The chain combines TRBV29-1 with TRBJ2-1, with D maybe TRBD2 (5 bases). This CDR3 comprises 12 residues. Germline loops: CDR1 SQVTM, CDR2 ANQGSEA. The germline V and J ends were trimmed by 3 bases and 9 bases, with 12 bases remaining between them. CDR3 in DNA: TGCAGCGTTGAGGAGGTGGCAGGTGAGCAGTTCTTC. Translation gives CSVEEVAGEQFF.

This clone was found a few times. V is TRBV30 and J is TRBJ2-2, with a possible D match to TRBD2 (5 bases). The CDR3 is made up of 15 amino acids. CDR1 is GTSNPN and CDR2 is SVGIG in the germline V gene (reference sequence). V dropped 0 bases and J dropped 1 base, with 9 bases sitting between them. The DNA for the CDR3 is TGTGCCTGGAGTGTAGAGCGGAGGAACACCGGGGAGCTGTTTTTT. It translates to CAWSVERRNTGELFF.

This clone turned up a few times. The CDR3 region has the DNA TGTGCCAGCAGCTTGCAATCCTACGAGCAGTACTTC. Translating it yields CASSLQSYEQYF. The chain is built from TRBV5-6 and TRBJ2-7; the D is unclear. The CDR3 length is 12 residues. Trimming took 1 base from V and 1 from J, leaving 3 bases between them. CDR1 and CDR2 (germline): SGHDT, YYEEEE.

The chain has TRBV7-2 and TRBJ1-5; the D is unclear. The ends were cut back, 3 bases at V and 6 bases at J, with 6 bases in the middle. CDR1 is SGHTA and CDR2 is FQGNSA in the germline V gene. This CDR3 has 12 residues. DNA for the CDR3: TGTGCCAGCAGCTTGCCAGGTCAGCCCCAGCATTTT. It specifies CASSLPGQPQHF.

This clone has a handful of counts. The chain uses TRBV4-1 and TRBJ2-5, with 7 bases fitting TRBD2. V trimming: 1 base; J trimming: 5 bases; junction bases outside the gene matches: 4. This CDR3 is 14 amino acids long. Germline loops: CDR1 MGHRA, CDR2 YSYEKL. CDR3 in amino acids: CASSQGGLGETQYF. DNA of the CDR3: TGCGCCAGCAGCCAAGGCGGACTAGGGGAGACCCAGTACTTC.

Many counts were recorded for this clone. In nucleotides, the CDR3 is TGTGCCAGCAATAACCGGGACAGGGTAACAGATACGCAGTATTTT. Translating gives CASNNRDRVTDTQYF. The chain uses TRBV28 and TRBJ2-3; TRBD1 agrees at 9 bases. V lost 7 bases and J lost 3; bases outside the gene matches: 8. This CDR3 contains 15 residues. The germline gives CDR1 MDHEN, CDR2 SYDVKM.

About this clone itself: Other DNA sequences of this sample code for an identical CDR3. V gene TRBV30 combines with J gene TRBJ1-2, with 8 bases that match TRBD1. CDR1 is GTSNPN, CDR2 SVGIG, per germline (reference sequence). Trimming at V came to 2 bases and at J to 5 bases, leaving 1 base not matched to a gene. CDR3 length: 12 residues. The CDR3 loop reads CAWSTGGYGYTF. The CDR3 bases are TGTGCCTGGAGTACAGGGGGTTATGGCTACACCTTC.

This clone was counted only a few times. The rearrangement uses TRBV2 and TRBJ2-5; 8 bases are shared with TRBD2. Unmatched junction bases numbered 5, after V lost 3 bases and J lost 2 bases. Looked up from germline, CDR1 is SNHLY and CDR2 is FYNNEI. The CDR3 is 15 residues long. CDR3 residues: CASSEELAAQETQYF. The CDR3 region has the DNA TGTGCCAGCAGTGAGGAACTAGCGGCGCAAGAGACCCAGTACTTC.

This rearrangement joins TRBV11-2 to TRBJ2-5; 8 bases are shared with TRBD2. CDR3 length: 15 residues. V dropped 5 bases and J dropped 5; count of bases not matched to a gene: 10. The germline V gene has CDR1 SGHAT and CDR2 FQNNGV. CDR3 sequence: CASSPLLTGGETQYF. The CDR3 region has the DNA TGTGCCAGCAGCCCCTTACTAACGGGAGGGGAGACCCAGTACTTC. The whole variable domain, filled in from reference TRBV11-2 and TRBJ2-5, reads EAGVAQSPRYKIIEKRQSVAFWCNPISGHATLYWYQQILGQGPKLLIQFQNNGVVDDSQLPKDRFSAERLKGVDSTLKIQPAKLEDSAVYLCASSPLLTGGETQYFGPGTRLLVL.